The clone carrying this T cell receptor beta chain was seen only a few times. Its antigen is not identified. This sample was taken from a study of T cells in Graves' hyperthyroidism and ophthalmopathy. The CDR3 totals 14 residues. The germline gives CDR1 DFQATT, CDR2 SNEGSKA (reference sequence). Deletions cut 3 bases from V and 9 bases from J, with 18 bases between. Graves' hyperthyroidism showing no ophthalmopathy progression within 18 months was considered stable. Diagnostic decisions used clinical symptoms, serum thyroxine and TRAb, thyroid ultrasound and orbital computed tomography. About 10 ml fresh peripheral blood yielded the PBMCs. TCR beta CDR3 region amplification was performed from RNA transcripts. The TCR CDR3 was amplified in a first-round RT-PCR using the HTBI primer set. TCRdb used MiXCR to reprocess the multiplex PCR reads, holding one entry per CDR3 protein. The sample lists 300,000 or so distinct CDR3 sequences; around a sixth were seen once.

The study, taken as a whole, reports: Within blood appeared most thyroid clonotypes that had expanded above 0.001.

Source material: blood. V and J are TRBV20-1 and TRBJ2-1, with D possibly matching TRBD2 (6 bases). The clonotype comes from a man aged 25-40 years with Graves' hyperthyroidism. CDR3 in amino acids: CSASYGTSLGEQFF. The CDR3 DNA reads as TGCAGTGCTAGTTACGGGACTTCTCTGGGTGAGCAGTTCTTC.